These 9 T cell receptor beta chains originate from one sample sequenced in a study of blood T cell repertoires in COVID-19. The data were produced by immunoSEQ multiplex PCR, yet TCRdb's version contains in-frame clones alone and is incomplete. The sample holds approximately 250,000 clones, approximately 90% seen once. Sequencing was carried out using PBMCs or T cells enriched from blood (not recorded which). The receptors shown here come from a man aged 35 to 55 who had been exposed to COVID-19.

Comment on this clone: This CDR3 is also generated by other DNA sequences in the sample. The chain recombines TRBV7-6 with TRBJ2-5; D is ambiguous. The CDR3 is 11 amino acids. Deletions cut 5 bases from V and 1 base from J, with 2 bases between. Germline V lookup: CDR1 SGHVS, CDR2 FNYEAQ. The CDR3 DNA is TGTGCCAGCAGCCTCCAAGAGACCCAGTACTTC. It encodes CASSLQETQYF.

Written as DNA, the CDR3 is TGTGCCAGCAGTGAATTGGGGGGGCGGAACACTGAAGCTTTCTTT. This translates into CASSELGGRNTEAFF. The chain has TRBV25-1 and TRBJ1-1; possible D gene TRBD1, 6 bases. This CDR3 region has 15 residues. Germline V lookup: CDR1 MGHDK, CDR2 SYGVNS. Deletions cut 1 base from V and 1 base from J, with 10 bases between.

This clone was counted a single time. This chain joins TRBV5-6 and TRBJ1-2; D is undetermined. The CDR3 totals 11 residues. Trimming removed 0 bases at V and 13 bases at J, with 10 bases between. Germline-derived CDR1 and CDR2 are SGHDT and YYEEEE. Written as DNA, the CDR3 is TGTGCCAGCAGCTTGGGAGTGATCGGCACCTTC. Protein product: CASSLGVIGTF.

In the case of this clone: A read error may account for a junction end that differs from germline. This rearrangement joins TRBV29-1 to TRBJ1-1, with 9 bases fitting TRBD1. Looked up from germline, CDR1 is SQVTM and CDR2 is ANQGSEA. The CDR3 contains 11 residues. The chain's CDR3 is CSVEDRDRVIF. CDR3 DNA sequence: TGCAGCGTTGAAGATCGGGACAGGGTTATCTTT. Together with reference TRBV29-1 and TRBJ1-1, the CDR3 gives the full variable domain: SAVISQKPSRDICQRGTSLTIQCQVDSQVTMMFWYRQQPGQSLTLIATANQGSEATYESGFVIDKFPISRPNLTFSTLTVSNMSPEDSSIYLCSVEDRDRVIFGQGTRLTVV.

The V call is TRBV5-6, the J call TRBJ2-1, with 9 bases identical to TRBD1. Germline CDR1 SGHDT, CDR2 YYEEEE. V trimming: 2 bases; J trimming: 11 bases; junction bases outside the gene matches: 8. This CDR3 region has 14 residues. Here the CDR3 reads CASSLQGARGKQFF. In nucleotides, the CDR3 is TGTGCCAGCAGCTTACAGGGGGCGCGGGGAAAGCAGTTCTTC.

CDR3 loop: CAKTERLAGTGELFF. Here the CDR3 DNA reads TGTGCCAAGACGGAACGACTAGCGGGTACCGGGGAGCTGTTTTTT. The chain combines TRBV15 with TRBJ2-2; 10 bases are a match to TRBD2. The CDR3 sequence is 15 residues long. Looked up from germline, CDR1 is LNHNV and CDR2 is YYDKDF (reference sequence). The J segment lost 5 bases and the V segment lost 10 bases, leaving 10 bases of the junction unmatched.

This chain connects TRBV11-3 to TRBJ1-6; no firm D call. Germline lookup yields CDR1 SGHNT and CDR2 YENEEA. V lost 0 bases, J lost 7 bases, and 10 bases lay in between. This CDR3 contains 15 residues. The CDR3 DNA is TGTGCCAGCAGCTTAGAAGGAGAGGAGAATTCACCCCTCCACTTT. This translates into CASSLEGEENSPLHF. The whole variable domain, filled in from reference TRBV11-3 and TRBJ1-6, reads EAGVVQSPRYKIIEKKQPVAFWCNPISGHNTLYWYLQNLGQGPELLIRYENEEAVDDSQLPKDRFSAERLKGVDSTLKIQPAELGDSAVYLCASSLEGEENSPLHFGNGTRLTVT.

This CDR3 is CASSGLGLPHYEQYF. DNA for the CDR3: TGTGCCAGCAGCGGCCTGGGACTACCCCACTACGAGCAGTACTTC. The rearrangement links TRBV7-8 to TRBJ2-7, with TRBD2 identical over 7 bases. Trimming cost V 5 bases and J 3 bases; bases outside gene matches: 10. CDR1 and CDR2 from the germline V gene are SGHVS and FQNEAQ. The CDR3 has 15 amino acids.

The chain has TRBV11-3 and TRBJ1-6; D is perhaps TRBD1 (6 bases). Germline V gene lookup returns CDR1 SGHNT and CDR2 YENEEA. This CDR3 has 13 residues. Trimming left V 2 bases short and J 9 bases short, with 8 bases between. The CDR3 DNA reads as TGTGCCAGCAGCTTAATAGGGGGTTCACCCCTCCACTTT. Its protein product is CASSLIGGSPLHF.